The subject of this entry is one T cell receptor beta chain. The sample is drawn from a study of blood T cell repertoires in COVID-19. CDR1 GTSNPN and CDR2 SVGIG come from the germline V gene (reference sequence). Trimming at V came to 0 bases and at J to 2 bases, leaving 11 bases not matched to a gene. The CDR3 runs to 19 residues. Under the authors' procedure: Nucleated cell counts were estimated from reference gene primer amplification. Only in-frame clones appear in the TCRdb table, and some are missing; sequencing was by immunoSEQ multiplex PCR. V and J calls and clone size follow that table, whereas D and trimming were derived from the DNA. The table lists around 200,000 clones, approximately 86% of them singletons, with 2.7% in the top ten.

This chain uses TRBV30 with TRBJ2-2; 11 nucleotides align to TRBD2. Sample: peripheral blood. This TCR was recovered from a man in his forties with active or convalescent COVID-19. The CDR3 loop reads CAWSVGRASGGPNTGELFF. CDR3 in DNA: TGTGCCTGGAGTGTAGGTCGGGCTAGCGGGGGGCCTAACACCGGGGAGCTGTTTTTT. The complete variable domain, with remaining parts taken from reference TRBV30 and TRBJ2-2, reads SQTIHQWPATLVQPVGSPLSLECTVEGTSNPNLYWYRQAAGRGLQLLFYSVGIGQISSEVPQNLSASRPQDRQFILSSKKLLLSDSGFYLCAWSVGRASGGPNTGELFFGEGSRLTVL.